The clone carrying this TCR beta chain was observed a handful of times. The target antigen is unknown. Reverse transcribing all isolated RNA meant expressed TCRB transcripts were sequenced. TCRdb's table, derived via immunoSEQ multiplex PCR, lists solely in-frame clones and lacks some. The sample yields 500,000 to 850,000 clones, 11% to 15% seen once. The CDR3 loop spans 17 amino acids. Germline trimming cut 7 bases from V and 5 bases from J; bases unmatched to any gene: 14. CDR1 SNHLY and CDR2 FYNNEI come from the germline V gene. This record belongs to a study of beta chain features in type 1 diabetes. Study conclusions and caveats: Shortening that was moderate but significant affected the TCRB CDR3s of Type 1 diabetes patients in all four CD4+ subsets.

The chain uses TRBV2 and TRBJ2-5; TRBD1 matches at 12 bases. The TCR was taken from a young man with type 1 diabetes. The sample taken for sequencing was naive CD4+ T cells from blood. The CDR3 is CASIQGTGGAILETQYF. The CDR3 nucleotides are TGTGCCAGCATCCAAGGGACAGGGGGCGCTATTTTGGAGACCCAGTACTTC.